This is a list of T cell receptor beta chains from one sample in a study of cytomegalovirus exposure and HLA in healthy donors. Profiled with immunoSEQ multiplex PCR; TCRdb holds only in-frame clones, not every one. The sample shows some 210,000 clones, around 90% of them seen only once. The sample taken for sequencing was PBMCs. The receptors shown here come from a woman between 18 and 30 years old in good health and CMV-seropositive. Each CDR3 is given with its conserved first and last residue. D genes are given only for firm matches. Rows may omit the clone size; those that give it use once, few, many or a size class.

- TRBJ1-1 TRBV5-6 - CASSTITGRNTEAFF TGTGCCAGCAGCACCATCACAGGGAGGAACACTGAAGCTTTCTTT
- TRBJ2-7 TRBV28 - CASSLGPRDNSYEQYF TGTGCCAGCAGCCTGGGCCCACGGGACAACTCCTACGAGCAGTACTTC
- TRBJ2-2 TRBV5-8 - CASSVRLPGATGELFF TGTGCCAGCAGCGTTAGGCTCCCGGGAGCCACCGGGGAGCTGTTTTTT
- TRBJ2-7 TRBV2 - CASSEAKGGATYEQYF TGTGCCAGCAGTGAAGCGAAGGGGGGGGCTACCTACGAGCAGTACTTC
- TRBJ2-7 TRBV27 - CASSLSYEQYF TGTGCCAGCAGCCTTTCCTACGAGCAGTACTTC
- TRBJ1-5 TRBV2 - CASSRRGHNQPQHF TGTGCCAGCAGTCGAAGGGGCCACAATCAGCCCCAGCATTTT
- TRBJ2-7 TRBV7-8 TRBD2 CAGGSGRGSYEQYF TGTGCCGGCGGGAGCGGGAGAGGCTCCTACGAGCAGTACTTC
- TRBJ1-2 TRBV6-6 TRBD1 CASSYSPQGGYGYTF TGTGCCAGCAGTTACTCGCCCCAGGGGGGCTATGGCTACACCTTC
- TRBJ1-3 TRBV4-1 - CASSQDPDTYSGNTIYF TGCGCCAGCAGCCAAGACCCCGACACATACTCTGGAAACACCATATATTTT
- TRBJ2-7 TRBV30 TRBD2 CAWSEGLAGASYEQYF TGTGCCTGGAGTGAGGGACTAGCGGGAGCATCCTACGAGCAGTACTTC
- TRBJ1-2 TRBV18 TRBD1 CASSPGTDYGYTF TGTGCCAGCTCACCTGGGACAGATTATGGCTACACCTTC
- TRBJ2-1 TRBV9 TRBD2 CASSERGTTYNEQFF TGTGCCAGCAGCGAGCGGGGGACCACCTACAATGAGCAGTTCTTC
few TRBJ1-2 TRBV4-1 - CASSQSLPGQANYGYTF TGCGCCAGCAGCCAATCCCTTCCGGGACAAGCTAACTATGGCTACACCTTC
- TRBJ2-1 TRBV6-5 - CASSYSQGNEQFF TGTGCCAGCAGTTACTCTCAGGGGAATGAGCAGTTCTTC
- TRBJ1-1 TRBV5-1 - CASSLVDSPNTEAFF TGCGCCAGCAGCTTGGTGGACAGCCCGAACACTGAAGCTTTCTTT
- TRBJ1-1 TRBV6-1 TRBD1 CASSADITGGLAEAFF TGTGCCAGCAGTGCCGATATCACAGGGGGGTTGGCGGAAGCTTTCTTT
- TRBJ1-2 TRBV7-3 TRBD1 CASSPRTGGADFTSYGYTF TGTGCCAGCAGCCCGAGGACAGGGGGCGCGGACTTTACTTCCTATGGCTACACCTTC
few TRBJ1-1 TRBV7-9 - CASTWTAVNTEAFF TGTGCCAGCACCTGGACAGCCGTGAACACTGAAGCTTTCTTT
- TRBJ2-7 TRBV19 - CASSGGYEQYF TGTGCCAGTAGCGGAGGCTACGAGCAGTACTTC
once TRBJ2-2 TRBV5-1 - CASSLAGGVNTGELFF TGCGCCAGCAGCTTGGCCGGCGGGGTGAACACCGGGGAGCTGTTTTTT
- TRBJ2-7 TRBV9 - CASSLTGYPSSYEQYF TGTGCCAGCAGCCTCACCGGGTACCCAAGCTCCTACGAGCAGTACTTC
- TRBJ2-1 TRBV27 TRBD2 CASSWPSGMSSYNEQFF TGTGCCAGCAGTTGGCCTAGCGGGATGAGCTCCTACAATGAGCAGTTCTTC